This TCR beta chain was identified in a study of T cell clones after liver transplantation. Here immunoSEQ multiplex PCR was the method, and the copy in TCRdb shows in-frame clones only, minus some. The sample lists about 100,000 clones; about 81% were seen once. The clonotype was recovered from a human donor who received a liver transplant. The specimen comprised CD4+ T cells from blood, sampled before liver transplant.

The CDR3 nucleotides are TGTGCCAGCAGCTTAACGCGGGGGAACACCGGGGAGCTGTTTTTT. Its protein product is CASSLTRGNTGELFF. The chain has TRBV13 and TRBJ2-2, with D tentatively TRBD2 (6 bases). The CDR3 has 15 residues. V lost 2 bases and J lost 1, with 8 bases in between. The germline V gene encodes CDR1 PRHDT and CDR2 FYEKMQ (reference sequence). The full variable domain, in which reference TRBV13 and TRBJ2-2 provide the parts outside the CDR3, is AAGVIQSPRHLIKEKRETATLKCYPIPRHDTVYWYQQGPGQDPQFLISFYEKMQSDKGSIPDRFSAQQFSDYHSELNMSSLELGDSALYFCASSLTRGNTGELFFGEGSRLTVL.